These 18 T cell receptor beta chains were sequenced from one sample in a study of T-cell memory formation after mild COVID-19. From the 5' RACE reads, TCRdb called clonotypes with MiXCR, one entry per CDR3 protein. The sample shows about 350,000 distinct CDR3 sequences, around 15% of them seen only once. The sequenced sample was PBMCs or a T cell subset sorted from them (not recorded which). These receptor sequences come from a young man who had mild COVID-19 (a few samples of this study predate the infection). Cell type and time point are not known.

A few counts support this clonotype. V gene TRBV6-5 combines with J gene TRBJ1-5, with D tentatively TRBD1 (6 bases). CDR1 MNHEY and CDR2 SVGAGI come from the germline V gene. The CDR3 sequence is 19 residues long. Trimming left V 6 bases short and J 0 bases short, with 24 bases between. Here the CDR3 reads CASSKTGLPLIYSNQPQHF. CDR3 nucleotides: TGTGCCAGCAGCAAAACAGGGCTCCCGTTGATATATAGCAATCAGCCCCAGCATTTT.

This clonotype was picked up a small number of times. V gene TRBV28 combines with J gene TRBJ2-7; 15 nucleotides match TRBD2. Germline trimming cut 1 base from V and 3 bases from J; bases unmatched to any gene: 4. This CDR3 has 17 residues. Looked up from germline, CDR1 is MDHEN and CDR2 is SYDVKM. DNA of the CDR3: TGTGCCAGCAGTTTATCGTGGACTAGCGGGGGGGACTACGAGCAGTACTTC. This encodes CASSLSWTSGGDYEQYF.

This clonotype was seen a few times. V is TRBV12-3 or TRBV12-4 and J is TRBJ1-5, with 8 positions matching TRBD1. This CDR3 spans 15 amino acids. The trim removed 7 bases at V and 3 bases at J, leaving 8 bases unmatched. In DNA, the CDR3 is TGTGCCAGCACCCCAGGGGGCCGGATCAATCAGCCCCAGCATTTT. Translating it yields CASTPGGRINQPQHF.

The chain uses TRBV28 and TRBJ2-7; no clear D. The CDR3 totals 15 residues. From germline, CDR1 is MDHEN and CDR2 SYDVKM. Trimming removed 5 bases at V and 5 bases at J, with 19 bases between. The CDR3 DNA is TGTGCCAGCAGTGAAACCCGGGCCTACAGCCACGAGCAGTACGTC. Amino acids: CASSETRAYSHEQYV.

This clonotype was detected a few times. This sequence joins TRBV5-4 and TRBJ1-6; 9 bases align to TRBD1. J lost 6 bases, V lost 2 bases, and 6 bases had no gene match. The CDR3 covers 16 residues. Looked up from germline, CDR1 is SGHNT and CDR2 is YYREEE (reference sequence). In DNA form, the CDR3 reads TGTGCCAGCAGCTTAATCGGACAGGGGCGTAATTCACCCCTCCACTTT. As protein: CASSLIGQGRNSPLHF.

This clonotype came up a few times. The rearrangement links TRBV4-1 to TRBJ2-7; D is unclear. The CDR3 loop spans 15 amino acids. CDR1 MGHRA and CDR2 YSYEKL come from the germline V gene. Trimming took off 6 bases at V and 0 bases at J, with 15 bases between the two ends. In nucleotides, the CDR3 is TGCGCCAGCAGGCGGCGGCCCCAGAGCTCCTACGAGCAGTACGTC. It yields the protein CASRRRPQSSYEQYV.

This chain links TRBV27 with TRBJ1-1; no reliable D call. The V gene lost 9 bases and the J gene lost 1 base, with 15 bases spanning the gap. CDR1 MNHEY and CDR2 SMNVEV come from the germline V gene (reference sequence). The CDR3 sequence is 14 residues long. The CDR3 protein is CASKRPGGNTEAFF. As DNA, the CDR3 is TGTGCCAGTAAAAGGCCCGGAGGGAACACTGAAGCTTTCTTT.

The chain carries TRBV5-1 and TRBJ1-5; a weak D match, TRBD1 (6 bases). The CDR3 loop spans 16 amino acids. The V gene lost 6 bases and the J gene lost 0 bases, with 16 bases spanning the gap. CDR1 SGHRS and CDR2 YFSETQ come from the germline V gene. The CDR3 reads CASTPGDTFSNQPQHF. In DNA form, the CDR3 reads TGCGCCAGCACCCCAGGGGACACTTTTAGCAATCAGCCCCAGCATTTT.

This clonotype appeared a few times. This sequence joins TRBV3-1 and TRBJ2-3, with D unresolved. Germline V gives CDR1 LGHDT, CDR2 YNNKEL (reference sequence). V lost 2 bases to trimming and J lost 1 base, with 10 bases between them. The CDR3 totals 15 residues. CDR3 DNA: TGTGCCAGCAGCCAATCTTCCCAGGGCACAGATACGCAGTATTTT. It codes for CASSQSSQGTDTQYF.

The genes are TRBV15 and TRBJ2-3; no definite D call. Germline CDR1 and CDR2: LNHNV and YYDKDF (reference sequence). CDR3 length equals 14 residues. Trimming took off 3 bases at V and 2 bases at J, with 9 bases between the two ends. The CDR3 nucleotides read TGTGCCACCAGCAGTGAAATAAACACAGATACGCAGTATTTT. Encoded protein: CATSSEINTDTQYF.

The rearrangement uses TRBV13 and TRBJ2-5; 9 positions match TRBD2. This CDR3 is 14 amino acids long. Germline V gene lookup returns CDR1 PRHDT and CDR2 FYEKMQ (reference sequence). After removal of 6 bases from V and 5 bases from J, the junction contained 7 bases not matched to a gene. CDR3 bases: TGTGCCAGCAGACGAGCGGGGGGCGGTGAGACCCAGTACTTC. This translates into CASRRAGGGETQYF.

The chain combines TRBV4-3 with TRBJ1-5; D remains ambiguous. Germline V CDR1 and CDR2: LGHNA, YSLEER. Between the trimmed V and J ends, which lost 2 bases and 7 bases, there was a span of 15 bases. This CDR3 spans 15 amino acids. CDR3 coding DNA: TGCGCCAGCAGCCAATCAGGAGAGCTGGGGCAGCCCCAGCATTTT. It specifies CASSQSGELGQPQHF.

This chain links TRBV7-2 with TRBJ2-5; possibly TRBD1 for D (5 bases). Trimming cost V 5 bases and J 3 bases, with 16 bases left between them. This CDR3 is built from 15 residues. Germline CDR1 is SGHTA and CDR2 is FQGNSA. CDR3 residues: CASSPETLGEETQYF. CDR3 in DNA: TGTGCCAGCAGCCCCGAAACGTTAGGGGAAGAGACCCAGTACTTC.

This clonotype showed up just a few times. CDR3 coding DNA: TGTGCCAGCAGCCTCCGGGACGGAAGACCAGATACGCAGTATTTT. Protein sequence: CASSLRDGRPDTQYF. The chain uses TRBV7-2 and TRBJ2-3; D could derive from TRBD1 or TRBD2 (5 bases each). Germline CDR1 and CDR2: SGHTA and FQGNSA. Trimming shortened V by 5 bases and J by 4 bases, and 16 bases separated the two germline ends. The CDR3 has 15 amino acids.

The V and J genes are TRBV20-1 and TRBJ2-1; 10 nucleotides match TRBD2. Trimming at V came to 0 bases and at J to 3 bases, leaving 5 bases not matched to a gene. The CDR3 extends over 16 amino acids. Germline values: CDR1 DFQATT, CDR2 SNEGSKA (reference sequence). The CDR3 region is CSARETSGRYYNEQFF. CDR3 bases: TGCAGTGCTAGAGAGACTAGCGGGCGATACTACAATGAGCAGTTCTTC.

This clonotype has ten or more counts. The chain employs TRBV3-1 and TRBJ1-6; D remains ambiguous. The length of the CDR3 is 16 residues. V was shortened by 0 bases and J by 4 bases, with 10 bases between the two germline ends. Germline CDR1 is LGHDT and CDR2 is YNNKEL (reference sequence). The CDR3 sequence: CASSQEGGTYNSPLHF. CDR3 DNA: TGTGCCAGCAGCCAAGAAGGTGGCACTTATAATTCACCCCTCCACTTT.

V and J are TRBV5-6 and TRBJ2-1, with 9 bases that match TRBD2. This CDR3 has 22 residues. V trimming: 2 bases; J trimming: 0 bases; junction bases outside the gene matches: 21. Germline CDR1 reads SGHDT; CDR2 reads YYEEEE. The CDR3 DNA reads as TGTGCCAGCAGCTTCCCCCCCTTCCAGGCTAGCGGGGCCCTCAGCTCCTACAATGAGCAGTTCTTC. It yields the protein CASSFPPFQASGALSSYNEQFF.

The CDR3 nucleotides read TGCAGCGTTGAAACGACGAATGAAAAACTGTTTTTT. It codes for CSVETTNEKLFF. The chain has TRBV29-1 and TRBJ1-4; D is unresolved. The CDR3 sequence is 12 residues long. Between the trimmed V and J ends, which lost 2 bases and 5 bases, there was a span of 6 bases. Per the germline V gene, CDR1 is SQVTM and CDR2 is ANQGSEA.